This TCR beta chain derives from a study of blood T cell repertoires in COVID-19. Study details: COVID-19 samples, acute and convalescent, were from the United States, Italy and Spain.

The table lists this clone with a count of one. Only in-frame clones appear in the TCRdb table, and some are missing; sequencing was by immunoSEQ multiplex PCR. The data hold some 150,000 clones, with around nine tenths observed a single time. The germline gives CDR1 SGHRS, CDR2 YFSETQ. Deletions cut 4 bases from V and 5 bases from J, with 15 bases between. The CDR3 spans 15 residues. The receptor was derived from a man aged 65-85 years with acute or convalescent COVID-19. The chain recombines TRBV5-1 with TRBJ2-2; TRBD1 is a possible D gene (5 bases). Sequencing used peripheral blood. Here the CDR3 DNA reads TGCGCCAGCAGCCCACAGACAGACTGTACCGGGGAGCTGTTTTTT. Protein: CASSPQTDCTGELFF.